Sequencing of this TCR beta chain was carried out in a study of shared clonotypes between healthy human individuals. To note about this clone: Its antigen is unknown.

As defined, naive CD8 cells were CD45RO-negative and positively selected for CCR7, with terminally differentiated effector memory CD45RA+ cells excluded. Whole-study results and caveats: Around 5% was the fraction of naive CD4 clonotypes found shared across a few donors. Rarefaction gave evidence that sorted-subset sequencing remained incomplete despite large depth.

Assay used: immunoSEQ multiplex PCR; TCRdb lists only in-frame clones, some missing. The table has hundreds of thousands of clones, nearly 98% seen once. The CDR3 extends over 17 amino acids. Germline V lookup: CDR1 SNHLY, CDR2 FYNNEI. V was pared by 0 bases and J by 2 bases, with 16 bases between. Specimen: naive CD8+ T cells sorted from blood. This chain joins TRBV2 and TRBJ2-5, with no clear D. This receptor was taken from a young man in good health. In DNA form, the CDR3 reads TGTGCCAGCAGTGAAGCTTATAGTAGCCGTAAACAAGAGACCCAGTACTTC. Protein product: CASSEAYSSRKQETQYF.